This T cell receptor beta chain was found in a study of long-term antiretroviral therapy in people with HIV. Whole-study findings and limits: In the period from 2004 to 2017, blood was collected, possibly under older ART regimens. Clones that had undergone expansion before ART dominated the repertoire at all time points.

Sequencing used immunoSEQ v3.0 at survey level. Assay: immunoSEQ multiplex PCR; the TCRdb copy retains only in-frame clones and omits some. Among 25,000 to 35,000 clones listed, 95% to 96% were seen once. This clone was counted once. Its antigen is as yet unknown. The CDR3 has 13 residues. Germline V gives CDR1 LGHNA, CDR2 YNFKEQ. V shed 0 bases and J shed 4 bases, with 6 bases lying between them. The chain links TRBV4-2 to TRBJ1-2; D gene ambiguous. The origin of this receptor is a man aged 25-45 years with HIV. Sequenced here: unsorted PBMCs, sampled 6.6 years after starting antiretroviral therapy. In DNA form, the CDR3 reads TGTGCCAGCAGCCAAGATCGTGGCTATGGCTACACCTTC. It specifies CASSQDRGYGYTF.